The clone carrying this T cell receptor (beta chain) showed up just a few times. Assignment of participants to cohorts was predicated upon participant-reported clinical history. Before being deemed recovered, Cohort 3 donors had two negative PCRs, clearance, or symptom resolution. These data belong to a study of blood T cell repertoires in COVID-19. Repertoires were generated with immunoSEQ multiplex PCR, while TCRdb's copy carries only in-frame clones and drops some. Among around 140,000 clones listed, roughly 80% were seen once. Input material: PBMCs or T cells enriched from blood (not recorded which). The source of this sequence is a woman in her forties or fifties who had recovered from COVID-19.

CDR3 in amino acids: CASSSTSGGSFTDTQYF. The CDR3 nucleotides are TGTGCCAGCAGTTCTACTAGCGGGGGCTCCTTCACAGATACGCAGTATTTT. The chain recombines TRBV28 with TRBJ2-3; 11 bases agree with TRBD2. The germline V gene has CDR1 MDHEN and CDR2 SYDVKM. The length of the CDR3 is 17 residues. The V and J ends lost 4 bases and 2 bases, in that order; junction bases with no gene match: 8. The full variable domain, its missing parts supplied by reference TRBV28 and TRBJ2-3, is DVKVTQSSRYLVKRTGEKVFLECVQDMDHENMFWYRQDPGLGLRLIYFSYDVKMKEKGDIPEGYSVSREKKERFSLILESASTNQTSMYLCASSSTSGGSFTDTQYFGPGTRLTVL.